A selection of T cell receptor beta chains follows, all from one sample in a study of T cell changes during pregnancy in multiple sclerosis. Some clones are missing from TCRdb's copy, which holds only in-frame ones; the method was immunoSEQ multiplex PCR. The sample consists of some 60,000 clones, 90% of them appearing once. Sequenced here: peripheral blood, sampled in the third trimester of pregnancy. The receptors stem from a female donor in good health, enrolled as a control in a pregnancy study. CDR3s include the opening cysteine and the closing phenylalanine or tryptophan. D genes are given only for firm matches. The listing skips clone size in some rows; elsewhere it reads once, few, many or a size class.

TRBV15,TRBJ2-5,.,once,TGTGCCACCAGCAGCCCTCAGGGGGGTAACGAAGAGACCCAGTACTTC,CATSSPQGGNEETQYF
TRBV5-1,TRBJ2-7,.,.,TGCGCCAGCAGCTTGAAATGGGAGGGGGGTGAGCAGTACTTC,CASSLKWEGGEQYF
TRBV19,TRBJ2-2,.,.,TGTGCCAGTAGTATGGGAGACACGTACACCGGGGAGCTGTTTTTT,CASSMGDTYTGELFF
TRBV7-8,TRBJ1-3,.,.,TGTGCCAGCAGCTTGGGGACTTCTGTTGGAAACACCATATATTTT,CASSLGTSVGNTIYF
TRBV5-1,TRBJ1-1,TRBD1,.,TGCGCCAGCAGCTTTACAGGGGATAGGGCTGAAGCTTTCTTT,CASSFTGDRAEAFF
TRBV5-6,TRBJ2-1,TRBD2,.,TGTGCCAGCAGCTTGGCCGGGGGGGCGGGGCCTGAGCAGTTCTTC,CASSLAGGAGPEQFF
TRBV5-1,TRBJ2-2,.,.,TGCGCCAGCAGCCCCGATGGGGCGAGCACCGGGGAGCTGTTTTTT,CASSPDGASTGELFF
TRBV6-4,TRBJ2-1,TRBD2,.,TGTGCCAGCAGTGGGAGGGAGGGCTTCGGTGAGCAGTTCTTC,CASSGREGFGEQFF
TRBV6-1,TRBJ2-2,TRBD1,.,TGTGCCAGCAGTGAACAGGGGGCGCTAATCACCGGGGAGCTGTTTTTT,CASSEQGALITGELFF
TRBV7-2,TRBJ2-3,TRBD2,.,TGTGCCAGCAGCTTAGATGGACTAGCGGGACGGAGAAATACGCAGTATTTT,CASSLDGLAGRRNTQYF
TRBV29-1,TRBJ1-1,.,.,TGCAGCGTTGATGGGCTAGCAGGGAACACTGAAGCTTTCTTT,CSVDGLAGNTEAFF
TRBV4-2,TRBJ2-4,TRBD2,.,TGTGCCAGCAGCCAAGATTGGGGGACTAGCGGGGTGGCAAACATTCAGTACTTC,CASSQDWGTSGVANIQYF
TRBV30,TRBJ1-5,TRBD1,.,TGTGCCTGGGCAGGGGGCCTCAATCAGCCCCAGCATTTT,CAWAGGLNQPQHF
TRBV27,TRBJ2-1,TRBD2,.,TGTGCCAGCAGAAAAATAGCGGGAGGGACCTACAATGAGCAGTTCTTC,CASRKIAGGTYNEQFF
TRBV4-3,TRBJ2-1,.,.,TGCGCCAGCAGCCAAGATATCGGGGGTATAAATGATCAGTTCTTC,CASSQDIGGINDQFF
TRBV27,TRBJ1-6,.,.,TGTGCCAGCAGGGCAGGGGACTATAATTCACCCCTCCACTTT,CASRAGDYNSPLHF
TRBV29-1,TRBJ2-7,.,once,TGCAGCGTTAAGGGAGGCGGCGAGCAGTACTTC,CSVKGGGEQYF
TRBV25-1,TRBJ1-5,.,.,TGTGCCAGTTCTAATAGCAATCAGCCCCAGCATTTT,CASSNSNQPQHF
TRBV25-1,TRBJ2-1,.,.,TGTGCCAGCAGTGAATCGCGGAGACTCTACAATGAGCAGTTCTTC,CASSESRRLYNEQFF
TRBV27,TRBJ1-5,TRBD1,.,TGTGCCAGCAGGAGAAACAGGGGGCCCAATCAGCCCCAGCATTTT,CASRRNRGPNQPQHF
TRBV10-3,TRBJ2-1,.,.,TGTGCCATCAGTGAGTCAAAAGGAGGGCCTGAGCAGTTCTTC,CAISESKGGPEQFF
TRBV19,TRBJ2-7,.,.,TGTGCCAGTAGTTACAGGTGGGAGGACTCCTACGAGCAGTACTTC,CASSYRWEDSYEQYF
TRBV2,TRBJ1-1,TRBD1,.,TGTGCCAGCAGACACATTACAGGGGTGAACACTGAAGCTTTCTTT,CASRHITGVNTEAFF
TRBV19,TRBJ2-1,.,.,TGTGCCAGTAGTTGGTTACAGGGCACCTACAATGAGCAGTTCTTC,CASSWLQGTYNEQFF
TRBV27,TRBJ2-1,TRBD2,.,TGTGCCAGCAGTCTCCGGGTTAGCGGGAGGGACACCTACAATGAGCAGTTCTTC,CASSLRVSGRDTYNEQFF
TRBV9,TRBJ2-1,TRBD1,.,TGTGCCAGCAGCGACCGACAGGGCGCCTACAATGAGCAGTTCTTC,CASSDRQGAYNEQFF
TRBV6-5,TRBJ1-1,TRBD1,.,TGTGCCAGCAGTTATGTCCGGGACAGAGACACTGAAGCTTTCTTT,CASSYVRDRDTEAFF
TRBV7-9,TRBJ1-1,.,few,TGTGCCAGCAGCGCCTCAGGGGCCGCGAACACTGAAGCTTTCTTT,CASSASGAANTEAFF
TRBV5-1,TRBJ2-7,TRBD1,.,TGCGCCAGCAGTCGTGGGACAGGAAACTACGAGCAGTACTTC,CASSRGTGNYEQYF
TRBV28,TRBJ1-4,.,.,TGTGCCAGCCTTACATATACCGGGAGTACAGGAAAACTGTTTTTT,CASLTYTGSTGKLFF
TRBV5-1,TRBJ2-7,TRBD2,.,TGCGCCAGCAACCCGGGGGGGAGCTCCTACGAGCAGTACTTC,CASNPGGSSYEQYF
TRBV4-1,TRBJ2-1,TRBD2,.,TGCGCCAGCAGCCAAGGACTAGCGGGAGACAATGAGCAGTTCTTC,CASSQGLAGDNEQFF
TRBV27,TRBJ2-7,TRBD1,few,TGTGCCAGCAGTGTTAACAGGGGCTCCTACGAGCAGTACTTC,CASSVNRGSYEQYF
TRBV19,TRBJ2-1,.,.,TGTGCCAGTCAGAACTCCTACAATGAGCAGTTCTTC,CASQNSYNEQFF
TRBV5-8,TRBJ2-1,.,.,TGTGCCAGCAGCTTGTGGGAGACGCACAATGAGCAGTTCTTC,CASSLWETHNEQFF
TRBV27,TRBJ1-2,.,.,TGTGCCAGCAGTCCCTTAATCGGGGATGTGCGTTTGGGCTACACCTTC,CASSPLIGDVRLGYTF
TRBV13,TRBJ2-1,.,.,TGTGCCAGCAGCTCCCCCCTTTCGGAGCAGTTCTTC,CASSSPLSEQFF
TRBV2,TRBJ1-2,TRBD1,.,TGTGCCAGCCGGACAGGGGCGGATGGCTACACCTTC,CASRTGADGYTF
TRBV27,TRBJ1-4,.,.,TGTGCCAGCAGTAGAGCACGTCCAACTAATGAAAAACTGTTTTTT,CASSRARPTNEKLFF
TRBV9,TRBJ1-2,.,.,TGTGCCAGCAGCGTTCGGGGTTATGGCTACACCTTC,CASSVRGYGYTF
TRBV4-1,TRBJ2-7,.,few,TGCGCCAGCAGCCAAGAACCAGCGGACCCCTCCTACGAGCAGTACTTC,CASSQEPADPSYEQYF
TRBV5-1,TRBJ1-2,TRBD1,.,TGCGCCAGCAGCTTGGCATCGGGGACAGGGGTTTCGTATGGCTACACCTTC,CASSLASGTGVSYGYTF
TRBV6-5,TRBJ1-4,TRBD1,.,TGTGCCAGCAGTTACTCGGACAGGGTCCGACTGTTTTTT,CASSYSDRVRLFF
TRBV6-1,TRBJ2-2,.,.,TGTGCCAGCGTCCTTAGCGCGAACACCGGGGAGCTGTTTTTT,CASVLSANTGELFF
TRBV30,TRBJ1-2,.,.,TGTGCCTGCCCCCGGGGGGGCCGGAGTGGCTACACCTTC,CACPRGGRSGYTF
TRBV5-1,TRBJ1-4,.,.,TGCGCCAGCAGTCGGGAGGGACGCCCTGGGGAAAAACTGTTTTTT,CASSREGRPGEKLFF
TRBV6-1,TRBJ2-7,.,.,TGTGCCAGCAGTGGGACAGCCGGGGTGGGCTACGAGCAGTACTTC,CASSGTAGVGYEQYF
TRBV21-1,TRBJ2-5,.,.,TGTGCCAGCAGCAGCAAGGACAGGGGACAAGAGACCCAGTACTTC,CASSSKDRGQETQYF
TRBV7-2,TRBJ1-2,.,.,TGTGCCAGCAGCTTAGAGGGGCAGAGCTACACCTTC,CASSLEGQSYTF
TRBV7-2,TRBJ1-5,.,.,TGTGCCAGCAGCTTAGATCCGGTGCCCCATCAGCCCCAGCATTTT,CASSLDPVPHQPQHF
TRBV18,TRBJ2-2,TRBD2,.,TGTGCCAGCTCACCGGGACTAGCGGGAGTCACCGGGGAGCTGTTTTTT,CASSPGLAGVTGELFF
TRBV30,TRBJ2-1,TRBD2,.,TGTGCCTGGAGTGGCGGGACTAGCGGGAATGCCTACAATGAGCAGTTCTTC,CAWSGGTSGNAYNEQFF
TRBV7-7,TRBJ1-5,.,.,TGTGCCAGCAGCTTAAGCCTCAATCAGCCCCAGCATTTT,CASSLSLNQPQHF
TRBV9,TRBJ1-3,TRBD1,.,TGTGCCAGCAGCGACCCTCAGGGGGCGGGCGGAAACACCATATATTTT,CASSDPQGAGGNTIYF
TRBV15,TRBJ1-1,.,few,TGTGCCACCAGCAGAGGGGCAGGGTTTAACACTGAAGCTTTCTTT,CATSRGAGFNTEAFF